This entry concerns a single TCR beta chain. The antigen is not known. The data belong to a study of shared clonotypes between healthy human individuals. Study-wide background: Ranging from 18 to 49 in age, donors were two women and three men. Regarding the study as a whole: Tissues were not sampled, only blood, and their repertoires likely differ.

The sequencing of unsorted PBMC DNA took place on ten immunoSEQ deep assay plates. Method: immunoSEQ multiplex PCR; TCRdb's copy keeps in-frame clones and lacks some. This sample yields 470,000 or so clones, of which about 85% are seen a single time; roughly 13% belongs to the top ten. This CDR3 region has 15 residues. Unmatched junction bases numbered 6, after V lost 1 base and J lost 6 bases. Per the germline V gene, CDR1 is SGHNT and CDR2 is YYREEE (reference sequence). The rearrangement links TRBV5-4 to TRBJ2-2; 7 positions agree with TRBD1. This TCR was recovered from a middle-aged woman in good health. Some clones in this sample may be carry-over from other donors' samples. The sample taken for sequencing was PBMCs. The CDR3, as DNA: TGTGCCAGCAGCTTGACAGGGGAGTACGCCGGGGAGCTGTTTTTT. Protein product: CASSLTGEYAGELFF.